A single sample gave rise to the 23 T cell receptor beta chains below, sequenced in a study of blood T cell repertoires in COVID-19. Using immunoSEQ multiplex PCR, the repertoire was profiled, and TCRdb retains in-frame clones only, with some absent. The data hold approximately 99,000 clones, with less than 75% observed a single time. What was sequenced was peripheral blood. Receptors were obtained from a woman aged 40 to 50 with acute or convalescent COVID-19.

A few counts support this clone. The chain carries TRBV2 and TRBJ2-3, with TRBD1 matching over 8 bases. The junction had 2 bases not matched to a gene; V was cut back by 6 bases and J by 0 bases. The length of the CDR3 is 14 residues. Germline CDR1 reads SNHLY; CDR2 reads FYNNEI. CDR3 in DNA: TGTGCCAGCAGCGGACAGGGTAGCACAGATACGCAGTATTTT. Its protein is CASSGQGSTDTQYF.

This clone has more than one count but fewer than ten. The chain carries TRBV6-1 and TRBJ1-2; 7 bases are a match to TRBD1. Unmatched junction bases numbered 7, after V lost 2 bases and J lost 1 base. Germline lookup yields CDR1 MNHNS and CDR2 SASEGT. The CDR3 runs to 16 residues. The CDR3 is CASSEYTGALNYGYTF. Written as DNA, the CDR3 is TGTGCCAGCAGTGAATATACAGGGGCCCTTAACTATGGCTACACCTTC.

The chain joins TRBV6-5 to TRBJ2-1; 10 bases align to TRBD1. This CDR3 has 15 residues. Trimming removed 8 bases from V and 3 bases from J; junction bases left unmatched: 7. CDR1 is MNHEY, CDR2 SVGAGI, per germline. CDR3: CASVGTGANYNEQFF. For the CDR3, the DNA is TGTGCCAGCGTAGGGACAGGGGCCAACTACAATGAGCAGTTCTTC.

This clone was counted a single time. The chain employs TRBV5-8 and TRBJ2-5, with 10 bases aligning to TRBD1. Germline-derived CDR1 and CDR2 are SGHTS and YDEGEE. The CDR3 extends over 17 amino acids. V shed 1 base, J shed 2 bases, and the junction held 8 bases outside the gene matches. DNA for the CDR3: TGTGCCAGCAGCTTGTACGGACAGGGGGGAGATCAAGAGACCCAGTACTTC. It is translated as CASSLYGQGGDQETQYF.

J is TRBJ1-3 and V is TRBV5-4, with D perhaps matching TRBD1 (6 bases). With 4 bases removed from V and 4 bases from J, the gap between germline ends came to 18 bases. The CDR3 extends over 16 amino acids. Per germline, CDR1 SGHNT and CDR2 YYREEE (reference sequence). The DNA of the CDR3 is TGTGCCAGCAGCGTGAGCCTAGGGGGAGCGGGAAACACCATATATTTT. Its translation: CASSVSLGGAGNTIYF.

This chain joins TRBV28 and TRBJ1-6; D is uncertain. The germline gives CDR1 MDHEN, CDR2 SYDVKM. The CDR3 runs to 17 residues. V lost 2 bases and J lost 9, with 20 bases in between. The chain's CDR3 is CASSLGREGVLGSPLHF. The CDR3 nucleotides read TGTGCCAGCAGTTTAGGCCGGGAGGGCGTATTAGGTTCACCCCTCCACTTT.

This sequence joins TRBV6-5 and TRBJ1-2, with a weak D call TRBD1 (5 bases). This CDR3 has 14 amino acids. Trimming cost V 7 bases and J 2 bases, with 14 bases left between them. In germline, CDR1 is MNHEY, CDR2 SVGAGI. This chain's CDR3 is CASNQVDRNYGYTF. CDR3 sequence (DNA): TGTGCCAGCAACCAAGTTGACAGAAACTATGGCTACACCTTC.

CDR3 sequence: CAIGQGDSPLHF. DNA for the CDR3: TGTGCCATCGGACAGGGGGATTCACCCCTCCACTTT. The chain joins TRBV10-3 to TRBJ1-6, with 10 bases that match TRBD1. This CDR3 spans 12 amino acids. Looked up from germline, CDR1 is ENHRY and CDR2 is SYGVKD. With 8 bases clipped from V and 8 bases from J, the junction kept 0 bases outside the gene matches.

The chain links TRBV6-5 to TRBJ2-7; 9 bases match TRBD1. The CDR3 is 14 amino acids. The J segment lost 2 bases and the V segment lost 2 bases, leaving 1 base of the junction unmatched. Germline V gene sequence: CDR1 MNHEY, CDR2 SVGAGI. In nucleotides, the CDR3 is TGTGCCAGCAGTTACGGACAGGGGACCTACGAGCAGTACTTC. It codes for CASSYGQGTYEQYF.

This chain joins TRBV10-3 and TRBJ1-4; the D is unclear. Germline V gene sequence: CDR1 ENHRY, CDR2 SYGVKD. The CDR3 loop spans 15 amino acids. The germline V and J ends were trimmed by 2 bases and 3 bases, with 10 bases remaining between them. Here the CDR3 reads CAISEGRNSNEKLFF. The CDR3 DNA sequence: TGTGCCATCAGTGAGGGGAGAAATTCTAATGAAAAACTGTTTTTT.

The chain links TRBV6-5 to TRBJ1-2; the D gene is possibly TRBD1 (5 bases). Between the trimmed V and J ends, which lost 7 bases and 2 bases, there was a span of 17 bases. Germline CDR1 MNHEY, CDR2 SVGAGI. The CDR3 sequence is 15 residues long. The CDR3, as DNA: TGTGCCAGCACCCAACGACAGCATCCAAACTATGGCTACACCTTC. Its translation is CASTQRQHPNYGYTF.

V and J are TRBV30 and TRBJ1-2, with a tentative D call TRBD1 (6 bases). CDR3 length equals 14 residues. Germline V lookup: CDR1 GTSNPN, CDR2 SVGIG (reference sequence). V was trimmed by 0 bases and J by 6 bases, leaving 14 bases between them. The CDR3 sequence is CAWSVHPDSHGYTF. The CDR3 DNA follows: TGTGCCTGGAGTGTACATCCGGACAGTCATGGCTACACCTTC.

The chain uses TRBV28 and TRBJ2-7; possible D gene TRBD1, 6 bases. This CDR3 region has 16 residues. CDR1 is MDHEN and CDR2 is SYDVKM in the germline V gene. V lost 8 bases to trimming and J lost 2 bases, with 22 bases between them. The CDR3 is CASVKTGQGITYEQYF. Here the CDR3 DNA reads TGTGCCAGCGTTAAAACGGGGCAGGGGATTACCTACGAGCAGTACTTC.

This clone has only one observation. V gene TRBV4-2 combines with J gene TRBJ2-2; perhaps TRBD2 as D (6 bases). The V gene lost 0 bases and the J gene lost 3 bases, with 14 bases spanning the gap. This CDR3 spans 17 amino acids. Germline values: CDR1 LGHNA, CDR2 YNFKEQ. CDR3 amino acids: CASSQERRRGYTGELFF. The CDR3, as DNA: TGTGCCAGCAGCCAAGAGCGACGACGGGGGTACACCGGGGAGCTGTTTTTT.

V gene TRBV7-6 combines with J gene TRBJ1-1; 12 nucleotides line up with TRBD1. CDR3 size: 16 residues. The J segment lost 5 bases and the V segment lost 7 bases, leaving 11 bases of the junction unmatched. CDR1 is SGHVS and CDR2 is FNYEAQ in the germline V gene. Here the CDR3 reads CASTLGTGGILTEAFF. In DNA, the CDR3 is TGTGCCAGCACCCTCGGGACAGGGGGCATCCTAACTGAAGCTTTCTTT.

The rearrangement joins TRBV28 to TRBJ1-2; 7 bases align to TRBD1. V shed 3 bases and J 2 bases; nucleotides not matched to a gene: 9. The CDR3 is 16 residues long. Germline V CDR1 and CDR2: MDHEN, SYDVKM. CDR3 sequence (DNA): TGTGCCAGCAGTTTCTGGGCAGGGGGGCAGAACTATGGCTACACCTTC. Protein: CASSFWAGGQNYGYTF.

The chain combines TRBV4-2 with TRBJ1-2; D might be TRBD1 (6 bases). The V gene's germline CDR1 is LGHNA and CDR2 YNFKEQ. Trimming took 0 bases from V and 4 from J, leaving 15 bases between them. The length of the CDR3 is 16 residues. CDR3: CASSQDVGTNSYGYTF. As DNA, the CDR3 is TGTGCCAGCAGCCAAGATGTCGGGACAAATAGCTATGGCTACACCTTC.

V is TRBV5-5 and J is TRBJ1-6; D uncertain. Germline assignment: CDR1 SGHKS and CDR2 YYEKEE (reference sequence). V was clipped by 0 bases and J by 2 bases, with 6 bases between them. The CDR3 has 15 amino acids. CDR3 residues: CASSLGQAYNSPLHF. CDR3 nucleotide sequence: TGTGCCAGCAGCTTGGGGCAGGCCTATAATTCACCCCTCCACTTT.

The chain has TRBV3-1 (or the pseudogene TRBV3-2) and TRBJ1-1; TRBD1 might be the D (6 bases). The germline V gene has CDR1 LGHDT and CDR2 YNNKEL (reference sequence). V lost 0 bases to trimming and J lost 1 base, with 9 bases between them. The CDR3 runs to 15 residues. The CDR3 DNA sequence: TGTGCCAGCAGCCAAGAGGCGGGGGCGAACACTGAAGCTTTCTTT. Translated: CASSQEAGANTEAFF.

The gene calls are TRBV6-5 and TRBJ2-7; 7 bases line up with TRBD1. Germline CDR1 reads MNHEY; CDR2 reads SVGAGI. J lost 0 bases, V lost 6 bases, and 8 bases had no gene match. The CDR3 runs to 15 residues. CDR3 sequence (DNA): TGTGCCAGCAGCCCCAACAGGGGTCCCTCCTACGAGCAGTACTTC. It encodes CASSPNRGPSYEQYF.

CDR3 protein: CACYGPGFSWGEKLFF. In nucleotides, the CDR3 is TGTGCCTGTTACGGGCCAGGTTTTTCCTGGGGCGAAAAACTGTTTTTT. The genes are TRBV30 and TRBJ1-4, with D perhaps matching TRBD1 (5 bases). CDR3 length: 16 amino acids. Trimming removed 6 bases at V and 8 bases at J, with 25 bases between. Germline-derived CDR1 and CDR2 are GTSNPN and SVGIG (reference sequence).

V usage is TRBV24-1 and J usage is TRBJ2-5, with 7 bases aligning to TRBD1. Germline V gene lookup returns CDR1 KGHDR and CDR2 SFDVKD. V was clipped by 4 bases and J by 4 bases; unmatched bases: 8. The CDR3 loop spans 15 amino acids. The CDR3 reads CATSEKQGYGETQYF. CDR3 bases: TGTGCCACCAGTGAAAAACAGGGGTATGGAGAGACCCAGTACTTC.

V is TRBV19 and J is TRBJ2-6; 10 bases align to TRBD1. Germline trimming cut 6 bases from V and 1 base from J; bases unmatched to any gene: 3. This CDR3 has 16 amino acids. CDR1 is LNHDA and CDR2 is SQIVND in the germline V gene (reference sequence). The DNA for the CDR3 is TGTGCCAGTAGGACAGGGGGCTATTCTGGGGCCAACGTCCTGACTTTC. Amino acid sequence: CASRTGGYSGANVLTF.